The present T cell receptor (beta chain) was sequenced within a study of T-cell memory formation after mild COVID-19. The CDR3 covers 15 residues. The V gene end was trimmed by 4 bases and the J gene end by 3 bases; junction bases not matched to a gene: 7. Germline V gene lookup returns CDR1 SGHDN and CDR2 FVKESK. General study findings and limits: The authors left the SARS-CoV-2 specificity of second-wave clones peaking on day 37 unconfirmed. Balance between CD4 and CD8 was seen in clones contracting day 15 to 85, and a CD4+ lean was seen in later expanders.

This clonotype was counted between two and nine times. Its antigen is undetermined. Each CDR3 protein is one row after TCRdb ran MiXCR on the 5' RACE reads. This sample has some 270,000 distinct CDR3 sequences, with 15% found just once. The source material was PBMCs or a T cell subset sorted from them (not recorded which). This chain joins TRBV14 and TRBJ1-1; TRBD1 matches 8 bases. The TCR originated in an adult woman who had mild COVID-19 (a few samples of this study predate the infection). Cell type and time point are not known. The CDR3 reads CASSPRQGLDTEAFF. The CDR3 region has the DNA TGTGCCAGCAGCCCGAGACAGGGGTTGGACACTGAAGCTTTCTTT. The entire variable domain, with the rest obtained from reference TRBV14 and TRBJ1-1, is as follows: EAGVTQFPSHSVIEKGQTVTLRCDPISGHDNLYWYRRVMGKEIKFLLHFVKESKQDESGMPNNRFLAERTGGTYSTLKVQPAELEDSGVYFCASSPRQGLDTEAFFGQGTRLTVV.